The 17 T cell receptor beta chains reported below all come from one sample, sequenced in a study of blood T cell repertoires in COVID-19. Clones were sequenced by immunoSEQ multiplex PCR, and TCRdb holds only the in-frame ones, with some missing. Counted here are about 180,000 clones, roughly 81% occurring once; the ten biggest clones make up 12%. The sequenced sample was peripheral blood. These receptors were obtained from a woman older than 75 with COVID-19, enrolled during active disease.

This sequence joins TRBV18 and TRBJ2-5; unclear D gene. CDR1 and CDR2 from the germline V gene are KGHSH and LQKENI. The V end was cut by 0 bases, the J end by 1 base, with 9 bases between. CDR3 length: 15 residues. CDR3 protein: CASSPPRVLQETQYF. Here the CDR3 DNA reads TGTGCCAGCTCACCACCCCGTGTCCTCCAAGAGACCCAGTACTTC.

The J gene is TRBJ2-3, the V gene TRBV5-1, with a possible D match to TRBD2 (6 bases). Germline V gives CDR1 SGHRS, CDR2 YFSETQ. The CDR3 covers 13 residues. Trimming pared 1 base from V and 6 bases from J, leaving 9 bases between. CDR3 DNA sequence: TGCGCCAGCAGCTTGAGCGGGTTGGATACGCAGTATTTT. It specifies CASSLSGLDTQYF.

The chain carries TRBV2 and TRBJ1-4; D gene unclear. Between the trimmed V and J ends, which lost 1 base and 7 bases, there was a span of 10 bases. The CDR3 is made up of 14 amino acids. Germline CDR1 is SNHLY and CDR2 is FYNNEI. CDR3 sequence reads: CASSEGRVAEKLFF. DNA of the CDR3: TGTGCCAGCAGTGAAGGGAGGGTTGCTGAAAAACTGTTTTTT.

The sample holds one count of this clone. This chain connects TRBV9 to TRBJ2-1; D possibly corresponds to TRBD1 (6 bases). This CDR3 comprises 19 residues. CDR1 and CDR2 (germline): SGDLS, YYNGEE. Deletions cut 0 bases from V and 1 base from J, with 20 bases between. The chain's CDR3 is CASSVEGGPPLGSYNEQFF. Here the CDR3 DNA reads TGTGCCAGCAGCGTAGAAGGGGGACCGCCACTTGGGTCCTACAATGAGCAGTTCTTC. The variable domain in full, completed from reference TRBV9 and TRBJ2-1, reads DSGVTQTPKHLITATGQRVTLRCSPRSGDLSVYWYQQSLDQGLQFLIQYYNGEERAKGNILERFSAQQFPDLHSELNLSSLELGDSALYFCASSVEGGPPLGSYNEQFFGPGTRLTVL.

This chain joins TRBV6-2 or TRBV6-3 and TRBJ1-1; 10 bases align to TRBD1. The trim removed 4 bases at V and 5 bases at J, leaving 7 bases unmatched. CDR3 length equals 15 residues. Per germline, CDR1 MNHEY and CDR2 SVGEGT. CDR3 sequence reads: CASSFSGQGSTEAFF. The CDR3 DNA sequence: TGTGCCAGCAGTTTCTCGGGACAGGGGTCGACTGAAGCTTTCTTT.

This chain connects TRBV6-1 to TRBJ2-7, with TRBD1 matching 9 bases. V lost 3 bases to trimming and J lost 2 bases; unmatched junction nucleotides: 5. The germline gives CDR1 MNHNS, CDR2 SASEGT. The CDR3 consists of 15 residues. CDR3 amino acids: CASSERQGGPYEQYF. Written as DNA, the CDR3 is TGTGCCAGCAGTGAGAGACAGGGGGGACCCTACGAGCAGTACTTC.

This clone was seen only once. CDR3 nucleotides: TGTGCCAGTAGTATCACGGCGGGAGAAACCGGGGAGCTGTTTTTT. This sequence encodes CASSITAGETGELFF. V usage is TRBV19 and J usage is TRBJ2-2; TRBD2 matches 7 bases. Germline values: CDR1 LNHDA, CDR2 SQIVND (reference sequence). The CDR3 runs 15 residues. V lost 3 bases and J lost 5; bases outside the gene matches: 6.

The chain has TRBV7-9 and TRBJ2-7; D might be TRBD2 (5 bases). The V gene lost 5 bases and the J gene lost 0 bases, with 20 bases spanning the gap. The CDR3 totals 17 residues. Germline values: CDR1 SEHNR, CDR2 FQNEAQ (reference sequence). CDR3 coding DNA: TGTGCCAGCAGCGGGCTCAGCCGGACTGGCAACTCCTACGAGCAGTACTTC. This translates into CASSGLSRTGNSYEQYF.

This chain links TRBV13 with TRBJ1-1; D remains unclear. Germline V CDR1 and CDR2: PRHDT, FYEKMQ (reference sequence). The CDR3 length is 14 residues. V lost 1 base and J lost 0, with 6 bases in between. Here the CDR3 reads CASSLDPVNTEAFF. As DNA, the CDR3 is TGTGCCAGCAGCTTAGATCCGGTGAACACTGAAGCTTTCTTT.

This clone was observed at least ten times. For the CDR3, the DNA is TGTGCCAGCAGTGTACCGACAGGGTTCCCCATCTACGAGCAGTACTTC. Protein sequence: CASSVPTGFPIYEQYF. This chain links TRBV6-1 with TRBJ2-7, with TRBD1 identical over 7 bases. Trimming at V came to 4 bases and at J to 3 bases, leaving 12 bases not matched to a gene. Germline V gene data show CDR1 as MNHNS and CDR2 as SASEGT. CDR3 length: 16 residues.

The rearrangement uses TRBV5-6 and TRBJ2-1, with a weak D call TRBD1 (6 bases). Germline V gene data show CDR1 as SGHDT and CDR2 as YYEEEE. This CDR3 comprises 15 residues. Trimming shortened V by 4 bases and J by 5 bases, and 16 bases separated the two germline ends. The CDR3 loop reads CASSKFRDTNNEQFF. The CDR3 DNA follows: TGTGCCAGCAGCAAATTCCGGGACACCAACAATGAGCAGTTCTTC.

This rearrangement joins TRBV4-1 to TRBJ2-3; 7 nucleotides agree with TRBD2. In germline, CDR1 is MGHRA, CDR2 YSYEKL. V was clipped by 1 base and J by 3 bases; unmatched bases: 10. There are 17 residues in the CDR3. The CDR3 DNA reads TGCGCCAGCAGCCAAGGGCTCTTGGGAGGGCTTACAGATACGCAGTATTTT. It encodes CASSQGLLGGLTDTQYF.

For the CDR3, the DNA is TGTGCCAGCAGCCTGCTAGCGGGGGACCAAGAGACCCAGTACTTC. It specifies CASSLLAGDQETQYF. The rearrangement links TRBV4-2 to TRBJ2-5; 10 nucleotides align to TRBD2. The CDR3 has 15 amino acids. V lost 4 bases and J lost 0; bases outside the gene matches: 2. CDR1 and CDR2 from the germline V gene are LGHNA and YNFKEQ.

The chain has TRBV6-5 and TRBJ2-1, with D possibly TRBD1 on 6 matching bases. CDR3 length equals 11 residues. V lost 2 bases, J lost 10 bases, and 6 bases lay in between. The V gene's germline CDR1 is MNHEY and CDR2 SVGAGI. The CDR3 DNA reads TGTGCCAGCAGTTACAGGGGGGAGCAGTTCTTC. It yields the protein CASSYRGEQFF.

The V gene is TRBV5-1, the J gene TRBJ1-2; 10 positions agree with TRBD1. CDR3 length: 17 residues. V gave up 0 bases and J gave up 0 bases; unmatched junction bases: 5. Germline CDR1 reads SGHRS; CDR2 reads YFSETQ. CDR3 nucleotide sequence: TGCGCCAGCAGCTTGGGACAGGGGGCCTTAGCTAACTATGGCTACACCTTC. This translates into CASSLGQGALANYGYTF.

This chain joins TRBV5-1 and TRBJ2-1; weak D call: TRBD2 (5 bases). Trimming removed 4 bases at V and 0 bases at J, with 11 bases between. Germline V gives CDR1 SGHRS, CDR2 YFSETQ. The CDR3 spans 15 residues. CDR3 nucleotide sequence: TGCGCCAGCAGCCTGGGCGGGCTCTCCTACAATGAGCAGTTCTTC. This codes for CASSLGGLSYNEQFF. The whole variable domain, remainder taken from reference TRBV5-1 and TRBJ2-1, is KAGVTQTPRYLIKTRGQQVTLSCSPISGHRSVSWYQQTPGQGLQFLFEYFSETQRNKGNFPGRFSGRQFSNSRSEMNVSTLELGDSALYLCASSLGGLSYNEQFFGPGTRLTVL.

The rearrangement joins TRBV7-2 to TRBJ1-6; possible D gene TRBD1, 5 bases. V was shortened by 3 bases and J by 7 bases, with 13 bases between the two germline ends. CDR1 is SGHTA, CDR2 FQGNSA, per germline. CDR3 length: 15 amino acids. The CDR3 here is CASSFRGKGNSPLHF. The CDR3, as DNA: TGTGCCAGCAGCTTCCGGGGGAAGGGGAATTCACCCCTCCACTTT.